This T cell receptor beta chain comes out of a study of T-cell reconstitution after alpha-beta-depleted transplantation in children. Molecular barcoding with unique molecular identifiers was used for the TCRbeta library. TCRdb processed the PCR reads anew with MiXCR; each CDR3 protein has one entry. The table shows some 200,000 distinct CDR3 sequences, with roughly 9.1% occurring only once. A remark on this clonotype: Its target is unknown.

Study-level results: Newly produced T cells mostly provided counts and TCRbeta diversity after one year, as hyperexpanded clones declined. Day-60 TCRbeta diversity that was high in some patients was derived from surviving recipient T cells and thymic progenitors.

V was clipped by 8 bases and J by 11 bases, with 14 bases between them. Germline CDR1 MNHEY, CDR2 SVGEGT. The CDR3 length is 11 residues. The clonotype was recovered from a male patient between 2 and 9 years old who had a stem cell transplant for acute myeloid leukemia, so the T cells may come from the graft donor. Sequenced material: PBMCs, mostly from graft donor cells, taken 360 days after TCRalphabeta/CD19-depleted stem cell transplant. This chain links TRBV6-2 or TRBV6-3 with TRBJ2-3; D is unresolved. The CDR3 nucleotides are TGTGCCAGCGGTCATAGGAGTGGGCAGTATTTT. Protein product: CASGHRSGQYF.